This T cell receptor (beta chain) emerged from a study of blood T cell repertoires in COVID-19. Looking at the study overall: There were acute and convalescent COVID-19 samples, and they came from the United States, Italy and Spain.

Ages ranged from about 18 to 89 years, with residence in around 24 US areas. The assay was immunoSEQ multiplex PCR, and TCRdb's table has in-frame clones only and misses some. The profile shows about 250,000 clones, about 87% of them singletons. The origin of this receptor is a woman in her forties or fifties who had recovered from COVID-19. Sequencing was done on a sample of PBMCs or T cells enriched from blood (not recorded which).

CDR3 sequence (DNA): TGCGCCAGCAGCCAGTGGGACAGGGGGGGCTACACCTTC. Amino acids: CASSQWDRGGYTF. The chain is built from TRBV4-3 and TRBJ1-2; the match to TRBD1 covers 11 bases. V gave up 3 bases and J gave up 8 bases; unmatched junction bases: 2. The CDR3 sequence is 13 residues long. Germline CDR1 reads LGHNA; CDR2 reads YSLEER.